The subject of this entry is one T cell receptor beta chain. Authors' processing steps: Counts of nucleated cells, estimated from reference gene primer amplification, were obtained. Method: immunoSEQ multiplex PCR; TCRdb's copy keeps in-frame clones and lacks some. V and J calls plus clone size are reproduced from that table; the DNA served to infer D and trimming. The sample holds roughly 110,000 clones, more than 75% seen once. This entry belongs to a study of blood T cell repertoires in COVID-19. In the study overall: Donors in the United States, Italy and Spain gave samples during acute or convalescent COVID-19.

This CDR3 has 13 amino acids. Germline V lookup: CDR1 SGDLS, CDR2 YYNGEE. V was shortened by 0 bases and J by 6 bases, with 9 bases between the two germline ends. Sequencing was done on a sample of peripheral blood. This chain joins TRBV9 and TRBJ1-2; D gene unclear. This receptor was taken from a man aged 35 to 55 with acute or convalescent COVID-19. Written as DNA, the CDR3 is TGTGCCAGCAGCGTAGCGACTGCTGATGGCTACACCTTC. Translated, it gives CASSVATADGYTF.